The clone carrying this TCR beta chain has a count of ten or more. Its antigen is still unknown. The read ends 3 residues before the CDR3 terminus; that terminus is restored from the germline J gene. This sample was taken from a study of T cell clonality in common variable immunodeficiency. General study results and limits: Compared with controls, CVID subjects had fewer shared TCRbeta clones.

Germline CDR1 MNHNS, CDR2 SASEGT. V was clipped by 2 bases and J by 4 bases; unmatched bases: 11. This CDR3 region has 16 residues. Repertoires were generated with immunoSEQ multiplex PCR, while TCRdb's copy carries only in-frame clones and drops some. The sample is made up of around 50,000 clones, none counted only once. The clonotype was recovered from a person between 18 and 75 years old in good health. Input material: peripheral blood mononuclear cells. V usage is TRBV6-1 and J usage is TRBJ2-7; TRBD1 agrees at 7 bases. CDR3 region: CASSEIATGILYEQYF. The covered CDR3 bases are TGTGCCAGCAGTGAAATCGCGACAGGGATACTGTACGAG.